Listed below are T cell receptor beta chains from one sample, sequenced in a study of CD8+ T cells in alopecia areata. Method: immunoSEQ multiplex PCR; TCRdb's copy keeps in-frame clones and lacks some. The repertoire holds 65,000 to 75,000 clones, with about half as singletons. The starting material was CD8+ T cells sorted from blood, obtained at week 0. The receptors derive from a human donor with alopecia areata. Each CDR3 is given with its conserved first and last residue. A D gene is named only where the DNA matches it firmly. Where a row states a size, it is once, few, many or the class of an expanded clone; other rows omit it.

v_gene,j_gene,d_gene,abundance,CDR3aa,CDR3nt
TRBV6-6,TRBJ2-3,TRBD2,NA,CASSLRSGPSDGQYF,TGTGCCAGCAGTCTTCGTAGCGGGCCCTCGGACGGGCAGTATTTT
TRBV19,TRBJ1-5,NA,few,CASSPLGGNQPQHF,TGTGCCAGTAGTCCTCTCGGAGGCAATCAGCCCCAGCATTTT
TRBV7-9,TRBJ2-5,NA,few,CASSSPRDGSETQYF,TGTGCCAGCAGCTCCCCCCGGGACGGGTCTGAGACCCAGTACTTC
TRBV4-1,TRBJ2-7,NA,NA,CASSQGRQPNYEQYF,TGCGCCAGCAGCCAGGGTAGACAGCCCAACTACGAGCAGTACTTC
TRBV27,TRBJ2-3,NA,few,CASSYRPSTDTQYF,TGTGCCAGCAGTTACAGACCGAGCACAGATACGCAGTATTTT
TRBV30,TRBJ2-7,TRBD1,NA,CAWRNWDRGSEQYF,TGTGCCTGGCGGAACTGGGACAGGGGTTCCGAGCAGTACTTC
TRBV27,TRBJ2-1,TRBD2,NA,CASSSPRGLTEQFF,TGTGCCAGCAGTTCCCCCCGGGGACTAACTGAGCAGTTCTTC
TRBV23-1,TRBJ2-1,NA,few,CASSQSIRVEQFF,TGCGCCAGCAGTCAATCGATTCGGGTTGAGCAGTTCTTC
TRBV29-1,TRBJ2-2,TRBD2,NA,CSVVAGVNTGELFF,TGCAGCGTAGTAGCGGGAGTGAACACCGGGGAGCTGTTTTTT
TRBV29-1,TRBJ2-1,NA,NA,CSATSGWDLGGEQFF,TGCAGCGCAACCTCAGGGTGGGACTTAGGAGGCGAGCAGTTCTTC
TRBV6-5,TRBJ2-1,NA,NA,CASGYHNEQFF,TGTGCCAGCGGTTACCACAATGAGCAGTTCTTC
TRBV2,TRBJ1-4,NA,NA,CASSDISRGPNEKLFF,TGTGCCAGCAGTGATATTTCCCGGGGGCCTAATGAAAAACTGTTTTTT
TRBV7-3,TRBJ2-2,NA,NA,CASSRRPGELFF,TGTGCCAGCAGCCGGAGGCCGGGGGAGCTGTTTTTT
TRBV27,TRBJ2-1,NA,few,CASSHSGAGGSNNEQFF,TGTGCCAGCAGTCATTCAGGGGCGGGCGGGAGTAACAATGAGCAGTTCTTC
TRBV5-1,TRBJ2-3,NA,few,CASSLSGPLSTDTQYF,TGCGCCAGCAGCTTGTCAGGGCCACTTAGCACAGATACGCAGTATTTT
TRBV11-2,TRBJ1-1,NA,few,CASSLRASATEAFF,TGTGCCAGCAGCTTACGGGCCTCGGCCACTGAAGCTTTCTTT
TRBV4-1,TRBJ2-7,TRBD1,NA,CASSQGTGGGYEQYF,TGCGCCAGCAGCCAAGGGACAGGGGGCGGCTACGAGCAGTACTTC
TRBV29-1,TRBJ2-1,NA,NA,CSVQVPEQFF,TGCAGCGTTCAGGTCCCAGAGCAGTTCTTC
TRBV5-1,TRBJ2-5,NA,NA,CASSLQYPGETQYF,TGCGCCAGCAGCTTGCAATATCCGGGGGAGACCCAGTACTTC
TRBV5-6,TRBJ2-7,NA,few,CASSEGGDRPYEQYF,TGTGCCAGCAGTGAAGGGGGTGACAGGCCCTACGAGCAGTACTTC
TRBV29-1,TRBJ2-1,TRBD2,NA,CSVPRLASYNEQFF,TGCAGCGTCCCTAGACTAGCTTCCTACAATGAGCAGTTCTTC
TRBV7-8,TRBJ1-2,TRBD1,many,CASRQFTGGDGYTF,TGTGCCAGCAGACAATTCACAGGGGGCGATGGCTACACCTTC
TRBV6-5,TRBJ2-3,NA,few,CASSYGVTDTQYF,TGTGCCAGCAGTTATGGAGTAACAGATACGCAGTATTTT
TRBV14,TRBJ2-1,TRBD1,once,CASSLGTGTYNEQFF,TGTGCCAGCAGCCTCGGGACAGGGACCTACAATGAGCAGTTCTTC
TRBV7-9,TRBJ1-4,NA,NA,CASSLEWGSSNEKLFF,TGTGCCAGCAGCTTAGAGTGGGGGAGTTCTAATGAAAAACTGTTTTTT
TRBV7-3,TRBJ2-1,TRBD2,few,CASSLVAGEYNEQFF,TGTGCCAGCAGCTTAGTGGCGGGAGAATACAATGAGCAGTTCTTC
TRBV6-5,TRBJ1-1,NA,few,CASSYSRGASTEAFF,TGTGCCAGCAGTTACTCTCGGGGGGCAAGCACTGAAGCTTTCTTT
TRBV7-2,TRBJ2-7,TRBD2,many,CASSSSGGSYEQYF,TGTGCCAGCAGTTCGAGCGGGGGATCCTACGAGCAGTACTTC
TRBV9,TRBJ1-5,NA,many,CASSVVPRRRSFPNQPQHF,TGTGCCAGCAGCGTAGTCCCCAGGAGGCGTTCGTTCCCGAATCAGCCCCAGCATTTT
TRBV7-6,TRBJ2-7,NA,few,CASSSPRGGLGGEQYF,TGTGCCAGCAGTTCCCCTCGTGGGGGTTTGGGGGGCGAGCAGTACTTC
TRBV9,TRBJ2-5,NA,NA,CASSVGGFLETQYF,TGTGCCAGCAGCGTTGGGGGCTTCCTAGAGACCCAGTACTTC
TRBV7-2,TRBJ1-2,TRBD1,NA,CASSPGQGTYGYTF,TGTGCCAGCAGCCCGGGACAGGGGACCTATGGCTACACCTTC
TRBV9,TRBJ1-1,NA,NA,CASSASGTWNTEAFF,TGTGCCAGCAGCGCTTCCGGGACCTGGAACACTGAAGCTTTCTTT
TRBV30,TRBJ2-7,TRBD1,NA,CAWAPGQGLYEQYF,TGTGCCTGGGCTCCGGGACAGGGTCTCTACGAGCAGTACTTC
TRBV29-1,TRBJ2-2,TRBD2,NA,CSVEGPAGGLTGELFF,TGCAGCGTTGAAGGGCCAGCGGGAGGGCTCACCGGGGAGCTGTTTTTT
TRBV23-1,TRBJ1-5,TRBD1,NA,CASSQSEGANRQPQHF,TGCGCCAGCAGTCAATCAGAGGGGGCGAATAGACAGCCCCAGCATTTT
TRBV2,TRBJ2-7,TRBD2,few,CAILKAGPSGEQYF,TGTGCCATCCTAAAAGCGGGACCTTCTGGGGAGCAGTACTTC
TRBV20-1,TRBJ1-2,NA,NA,CSAHETSGYTF,TGCAGTGCCCATGAAACTAGCGGCTACACCTTC
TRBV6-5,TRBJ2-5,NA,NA,CASSFSGGETQYF,TGTGCCAGCAGTTTTAGCGGCGGGGAGACCCAGTACTTC
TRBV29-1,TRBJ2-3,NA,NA,CSVQLDTQYF,TGCAGCGTTCAGCTAGATACGCAGTATTTT
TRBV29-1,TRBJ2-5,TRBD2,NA,CSVEDHRTSGSRETQYF,TGCAGCGTTGAAGATCATAGGACTAGCGGGAGCCGGGAGACCCAGTACTTC
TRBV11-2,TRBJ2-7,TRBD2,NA,CASSLTSGTYEQYF,TGTGCCAGCAGCTTAACTAGCGGAACCTACGAGCAGTACTTC
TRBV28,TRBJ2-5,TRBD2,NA,CASSPLAGVRETQYF,TGTGCCAGCAGTCCGCTAGCGGGAGTCCGGGAGACCCAGTACTTC
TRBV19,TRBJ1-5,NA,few,CASTPRGSGQPQHF,TGTGCCAGTACCCCCCGGGGGTCAGGTCAGCCCCAGCATTTT
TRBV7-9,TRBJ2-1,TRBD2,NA,CASSLDRGSGFF,TGTGCCAGCAGCTTAGATCGCGGGAGTGGGTTCTTC
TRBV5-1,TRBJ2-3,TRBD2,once,CASSSSSGRSTDTQYF,TGCGCCAGCAGCTCATCTAGCGGGAGGAGCACAGATACGCAGTATTTT
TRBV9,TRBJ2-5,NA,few,CASSPDSPTTQYF,TGTGCCAGCAGCCCGGATTCCCCTACGACCCAGTACTTC
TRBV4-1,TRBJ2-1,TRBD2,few,CASSQPSAGGLLYEQFF,TGCGCCAGCAGCCAACCGTCGGCGGGAGGACTACTCTATGAGCAGTTCTTC
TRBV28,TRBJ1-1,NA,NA,CASRIRVPHEAFF,TGTGCCAGCAGGATTCGGGTACCTCATGAAGCTTTCTTT
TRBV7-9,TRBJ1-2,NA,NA,CAITDGYTF,TGTGCCATTACGGATGGCTACACCTTC
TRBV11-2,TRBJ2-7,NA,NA,CASSLYGNEQYF,TGTGCCAGCAGCCTATACGGGAACGAGCAGTACTTC
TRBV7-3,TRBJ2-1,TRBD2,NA,CASSLGLAGGLRNEQFF,TGTGCCAGCAGCTTAGGCCTAGCGGGAGGGCTTAGGAATGAGCAGTTCTTC
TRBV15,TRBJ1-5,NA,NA,CATRGGNGQPQHF,TGTGCCACCAGAGGGGGGAACGGTCAGCCCCAGCATTTT